Here is one T cell receptor beta chain with its context. Its cognate antigen has yet to be identified. Base qualities are not recorded, but no much larger clone differs from it by a single base. The library relied on the immunoSEQ multiplex PCR assay. The multiplex PCR relied on a mix of 60 forward primers for TCR Vbeta segments and 13 reverse primers for TCR Jbeta segments. The CDR3 region of rearranged TCR beta genes was amplified from genomic DNA by a multiplex PCR assay. The amplified TCR beta libraries were sequenced on the Illumina HiSeq System as 87-base-pair reads. Per the source publication's procedure: In a later analysis, roughly 80 million unique TCR beta chains were counted across the roughly 670 repertoires, and roughly 11 million of these chains were shared by at least two donors. A nearest-neighbor algorithm error-corrected the raw reads and collapsed the reads into unique sequences, merging closely related sequences to remove PCR and sequencing errors. To assign V, D and J gene segments, CDR3 sequences were aligned to IMGT reference sequences. Each retained sequence needed at least a six-nucleotide match to both a V gene segment and a J gene segment. A rearrangement counted as productive if the CDR3 had no stop codons and remained in frame with V and J, and every other rearrangement counted as non-productive. Following IMGT convention, CDR3 was defined as the stretch from the second conserved V-encoded cysteine to the conserved J-encoded phenylalanine. The earlier analysis of about 620 of the donors excluded sequences that lacked an unambiguous match to a single V gene segment. An earlier analysis of a few hundred of the donors called V segments functional above 56.7% productive rearrangements and segregating when the between-donor standard deviation exceeded 5%. A statistical classification framework was built for diagnosing cytomegalovirus status from the catalog of TCR beta chain sequences. V and J gene assignment, in a later analysis, came from comparing TCR nucleotide sequences with IMGT/GENE-DB human TR gene sequences. A later analysis assigned CDR3 sequences and most-parsimonious VDJ recombination scenarios with the TCRdist pipeline. In a later analysis, each TCR beta chain was defined by its CDR3 amino acid sequence together with its V-gene family, and reads without a unique V-gene family were excluded. A later analysis removed over 500 highly shared, low-generation-probability nucleotide sequences to deal with suspected cross-contamination and a sequencing artifact. A later analysis calculated a clonal expansion index for each public chain from normalized within-repertoire ranks of inferred template counts. In a later analysis, generation probabilities were computed with a VDJ recombination model fitted to out-of-frame rearrangements, and the resulting probabilities were checked against IGoR. In a later analysis, hypergeometric tests were used to score TCR-TCR, TCR-HLA and TCR-CMV co-occurrence, with a repertoire-size bias correction applied to TCR pairs. To estimate false discovery rates, a later analysis permuted the HLA or CMV assignments 20 times. A later analysis grouped co-occurring TCRs with DBSCAN, adding TCRdist sequence similarity when clustering within HLA-allele-positive subsets. Repertoires with fewer than 30,000 or more than 120,000 public chains were left out of co-occurrence clustering, as were several repertoires with anomalous nucleotide sharing. As stored in TCRdb, this immuneACCESS dataset retains in-frame rearrangements with V and J assigned. A fraction of the clones does not appear; measured against another copy, unresolved V genes explain less than half of the discrepancy, and the remainder lacks a known reason. V, J and clone size are taken as reported in that table, and D and trimming were inferred from the DNA itself. The sample table shows around 150,000 clones, and 64% are seen once. Clones ranked in the top ten supply 2.5% to 3.5% of the sample.

This specimen belongs to a study of cytomegalovirus exposure and HLA in healthy donors (dated by TCRdb to about 2017). Looking at the study overall: According to an earlier analysis of several hundred of the donors, about 179 million T cells yielded 117 million unique TCR beta sequences and approximately 280 Gb of sequence data. Using immunosequencing, the study profiled T cell repertoires from around 680 subjects and related those repertoires to cytomegalovirus serostatus. Every repertoire in the discovery cohort had been generated on one and the same sequencing platform. The genetic ancestry cluster associated with self-reported Caucasian donors included 81% of the roughly 360 genotyped donors. A separate validation cohort of roughly 130 different subjects was used in addition to the approximately 640-subject first cohort. A later analysis re-examined previously published TCR beta repertoires from more than 650 donors and added high-resolution HLA genotyping to investigate patterns of TCR occurrence. Donor age, sex, ethnicity and CMV serostatus were compiled alongside the repertoire data. On average, about 240,000 unique TCR beta nucleotide sequences were sequenced per donor among more than 350 genotyped donors of the cohort, with roughly 18% of those sequences being non-productive. The study aimed to test whether signatures of past pathogen exposure could be identified by cataloging public T cell receptors. To decide whether each TCR beta V gene segment behaved as functional or pseudogenic, an earlier analysis of approximately 620 of the donors relied on high-throughput TCR beta sequencing. Class I and class II HLA loci were covered by the typing at four-digit resolution. High-throughput TCR immunosequencing, statistical association of individual TCRs with disease status, and machine learning were combined to predict cytomegalovirus infection status. A later genetic analysis took genome-wide SNP genotypes for 398 of the 666 donors and used that subset as a discovery cohort. In the later analysis, no new phenotypic data were used to find candidate immune exposures; instead, reliance was placed on TCR beta sequences and their occurrence across donors. Approximately 300 gigabases of sequencing data and around 88 million unique TCR sequences made up an early release that covered approximately 620 HLA-typed donors. The number of typed donors differed by locus: roughly 620-640 for A, B, C, DRB1 and DQB1; some 500 for DQA1; over 600 for DPA1; and some 450 for DPB1. Roughly 5 DR-DQ haplotypes were handled as single units for association and clustering, since linkage in the cohort was strong. Study-wide conclusions, independent of this receptor: Some IMGT-functional V segments, including TRBV6-2 and TRBV6-3, could not be told apart with the 87-base-pair reads, so those segments were excluded. Compared with equally common non-associated chains, HLA-associated TCR beta chains in a later analysis were more clonally expanded and had lower generation probabilities. A further reported finding was that TCR beta sequences accurately predicted the HLA-A and HLA-B alleles for most subjects in the first cohort. Correlated functional status among segregating V segments might reflect linkage disequilibrium, but an unknown experimental factor could not be ruled out. A later analysis found that most CMV-associated TCR beta chains appeared HLA-restricted, with HLA associations seemingly driven largely by CMV exposure. In a later genetic analysis, fewer N-insertions in productive TCRs were reported among donors in an Asian-associated ancestry cluster than the 666-donor mean. According to the authors, the approach could potentially be generalized to other disease states and immunological phenotypes. Strong co-occurrence of HLA alleles, especially DR and DQ, made assigning TCR associations to individual alleles difficult. The classifier was reported to diagnose cytomegalovirus status with high specificity and sensitivity in both the original cohort and the validation cohort. In a later genetic analysis, a missense DCLRE1C variant was associated with V-gene and J-gene trimming of TCR beta chains, and the association was replicated in an independent cohort. The sequencing pipeline was judged likely to have produced a cluster of highly shared sequence variants as a technical artifact. A few of the identified cytomegalovirus-associated TCR beta chains were confirmed in vitro to be specific for cytomegalovirus antigens. In an earlier analysis of roughly 560 of the donors, most TCR beta V segments were observed in productive rearrangements about 87% or about 30% of the time, broadly matching IMGT annotations. Most TCR sequences were seen in very few donors, while some public TCRs were found in many individuals. According to a later analysis, parvovirus B19, influenza, CMV and Epstein-Barr virus appeared linked to several top co-occurrence clusters. In a later analysis, the rate of TCR association differed among HLA loci, with DRB1 alleles having the most associated TCRs and HLA-C alleles having the fewest. In the study, some 180 TCR beta chains were listed as associated with cytomegalovirus. Roughly uniform sequencing depth across donors was assumed in presence/absence analyses, although this assumption may not hold. CMV serostatus was the only immune exposure information available for the cohort. Specific HLA alleles were associated with 15,000 to 20,000 TCR beta sequences at a false discovery rate of 0.05 in a later analysis. HLA typing was unavailable for some donors at each locus, so association tests used only the typed subset. Over 15 rarely observed V segments, including chromosome 9 orphons, were excluded from the earlier analysis of approximately 600 of the donors because counts were too low. In this cohort, only TCR beta chains were sequenced, and detectable features were limited by the absence of alpha or paired-chain data.

The germline ends are 12 bases apart after V is trimmed by 0 bases and J by 0 bases. The CDR3 starts with the cysteine, ends with the phenylalanine, and has 16 residues. Kept here is only the CDR3 DNA, which spans 48 bases and is read in frame from base 1. CDR1 and CDR2 were assigned from the germline V gene as SGHRS and YFSETQ. The cohort was made up of hundreds of healthy bone marrow donors. Cohort members were all nominally healthy when sampled, although unrecorded immune exposures were likely present. The donor tested CMV seropositive, placing the donor among the 250 to 300 seropositive members of the cohort. A peripheral blood sample was provided by each donor, and peripheral blood mononuclear cells were used for TCR beta sequencing. The Qiagen DNeasy Blood Extraction Kit was used to extract genomic DNA from the blood cell samples.

The clonotype originates from a woman in her twenties or thirties in good health and CMV-seropositive. Rearrangement joined TRBV5-1 to TRBJ1-1; the D gene cannot be named for sure. Sequencing was done on a sample of PBMCs. CDR3 reads: CASSLAFTSVNTEAFF. The sequenced DNA: TGCGCCAGCAGCTTGGCCTTTACCAGCGTGAACACTGAAGCTTTCTTT.